The clone carrying this TCR beta chain turned up a few times. The target antigen is unknown. CDR3 size: 13 residues. Trimming shortened V by 4 bases and J by 5 bases, and 11 bases separated the two germline ends. The sample is drawn from a study of identical twins. TCRdb recomputed calls from the 5' RACE reads with MiXCR, one row per CDR3 protein. The sample holds hundreds of thousands of distinct CDR3 sequences, roughly 18% seen once. Study results and limitations: Sharing of beta out-of-frame sequences by twins showed a weaker excess.

The same specimen was also included in a second study, on T cells expressing NK-cell markers.

The sequenced sample consisted of PBMCs. This clonotype was obtained from a woman between 18 and 29 years old in good health. The chain combines TRBV12-3 or TRBV12-4 with TRBJ1-2; maybe TRBD1 (6 bases). The CDR3 DNA follows: TGTGCCAGCAGTTCTTCAGGGGCGTATGGCTACACCTTC. Protein sequence: CASSSSGAYGYTF.